A single sample gave rise to the 11 T cell receptor beta chains below, sequenced in a study of T cells after yellow fever vaccination (dated by TCRdb to about 2019). Library creation used 5' RACE. The reads were generated on an Illumina HiSeq 2500. TCRdb cleaned the public reads at Q25 with fastp, built clones with MiXCR and kept in-frame beta chains. Entries that share a CDR3 protein sequence are merged under the most common genes and DNA. In this sample the table shows 230,000 or so distinct CDR3 sequences, roughly 6.8% of which occur a single time. 1% to 1.2% of the sample belongs to the ten largest clones. The meaning of the sample's treatment or condition label: live attenuated yellow fever vaccine strain. Sequenced here: CD4+ T cells sorted from PBMCs, sampled on the day of the yellow fever booster vaccination. The receptor set was obtained from a man aged 30 to 45 who received the YFV17D yellow fever vaccine.

This rearrangement joins TRBV29-1 to TRBJ2-4; D unresolved. Between the trimmed V and J ends, which lost 4 bases and 9 bases, there was a span of 13 bases. The CDR3 runs 12 residues. Germline loops: CDR1 SQVTM, CDR2 ANQGSEA. CDR3 sequence: CSVGQPRRIQYF. In nucleotides, the CDR3 is TGCAGCGTTGGTCAGCCCAGGCGCATTCAGTACTTC.

This clonotype was recorded many times. The gene calls are TRBV7-2 and TRBJ2-1; 9 bases agree with TRBD2. In germline, CDR1 is SGHTA, CDR2 FQGNSA. V shed 1 base and J 9 bases; nucleotides not matched to a gene: 7. The CDR3 covers 15 residues. The DNA of the CDR3 is TGTGCCAGCAGCTTAGGTATTAGCGGGAGTCGTGAGCAGTTCTTC. Translation gives CASSLGISGSREQFF.

This clonotype has a count of ten or more. The chain carries TRBV15 and TRBJ2-7; D possibly corresponds to TRBD2 (6 bases). Trimming left V 3 bases short and J 4 bases short, with 22 bases between. Germline loops: CDR1 LNHNV, CDR2 YYDKDF (reference sequence). This CDR3 contains 17 residues. CDR3 bases: TGTGCCACCAGCAGCCTATGGGACTTTGGATCGAGGTACGAGCAGTACTTC. Translation: CATSSLWDFGSRYEQYF.

In its sample, this clonotype was seen many times. The chain carries TRBV10-3 and TRBJ2-3, with D perhaps given as TRBD1 or TRBD2 (6 bases each). This CDR3 is built from 16 residues. Between the trimmed V and J ends, which lost 3 bases and 6 bases, there was a span of 19 bases. Germline CDR1 is ENHRY and CDR2 is SYGVKD. The CDR3 is CAISDLVGGADDTQYF. The CDR3 coding sequence is TGTGCCATCAGTGACCTCGTGGGGGGCGCGGACGATACGCAGTATTTT.

The V call is TRBV27, the J call TRBJ2-3, with 9 bases identical to TRBD2. The V segment lost 4 bases and the J segment 5 bases; nucleotides outside the gene matches: 1. The germline V gene has CDR1 MNHEY and CDR2 SMNVEV (reference sequence). This CDR3 spans 13 amino acids. CDR3: CASSWREGDTQYF. DNA for the CDR3: TGTGCCAGCAGTTGGCGGGAGGGAGATACGCAGTATTTT.

In its sample, this clonotype was seen many times. The DNA of the CDR3 is TGCGCCAGCAGCAAAGTTGGCACAGATACGCAGTATTTT. This codes for CASSKVGTDTQYF. V gene TRBV5-1 combines with J gene TRBJ2-3; D uncertain. The CDR3 is 13 residues long. Trimming removed 4 bases at V and 1 base at J, with 7 bases between. CDR1 is SGHRS and CDR2 is YFSETQ in the germline V gene.

This clonotype was seen repeatedly, ten times or more. The rearrangement joins TRBV20-1 to TRBJ2-7, with a tentative D call TRBD1 (6 bases). The CDR3 has 12 residues. CDR1 is DFQATT, CDR2 SNEGSKA, per germline (reference sequence). The ends were cut back, 5 bases at V and 2 bases at J, with 10 bases in the middle. CDR3 protein: CSAGRGTYEQYF. CDR3 nucleotide sequence: TGCAGTGCTGGCAGGGGTACCTACGAGCAGTACTTC.

The chain joins TRBV6-2 or TRBV6-3 to TRBJ2-6; D not certain. The CDR3 runs to 17 residues. V lost 1 base and J 0 bases, leaving 10 bases between the germline ends. Germline V gives CDR1 MNHEY, CDR2 SVGEGT. CDR3 loop: CASSYFLQYSGANVLTF. The CDR3 bases are TGTGCCAGCAGTTACTTCCTACAGTACTCTGGGGCCAACGTCCTGACTTTC.

This chain connects TRBV6-6 to TRBJ2-5; D might be TRBD1 or TRBD2, each matching 5 bases. The V end was cut by 2 bases, the J end by 4 bases, with 14 bases between. CDR3 length equals 15 residues. CDR1 and CDR2 from the germline V gene are MNHNY and SVGAGI (reference sequence). The CDR3 protein is CASSYAAGTGETQYF. Here the CDR3 DNA reads TGTGCCAGCAGTTACGCCGCAGGGACCGGAGAGACCCAGTACTTC.

This clonotype was detected many times. This chain connects TRBV18 to TRBJ2-2; 9 bases fit TRBD2. Germline V gene data show CDR1 as KGHSH and CDR2 as LQKENI. V gave up 5 bases and J gave up 0 bases; unmatched junction bases: 4. The CDR3 is made up of 16 amino acids. The CDR3 region is CASSDASGANTGELFF. CDR3 nucleotides: TGTGCCAGCTCAGACGCTAGCGGGGCGAACACCGGGGAGCTGTTTTTT.

This clonotype was counted between two and nine times. The V and J genes are TRBV7-9 and TRBJ2-1, with D perhaps matching TRBD1 or TRBD2 (5 bases each). Trimming cost V 5 bases and J 5 bases, with 16 bases left between them. In germline, CDR1 is SEHNR, CDR2 FQNEAQ (reference sequence). The CDR3 is 15 residues long. Written as DNA, the CDR3 is TGTGCCAGCAGCCCTTTATGGGGGAGAGACAATGAGCAGTTCTTC. Its protein product is CASSPLWGRDNEQFF.